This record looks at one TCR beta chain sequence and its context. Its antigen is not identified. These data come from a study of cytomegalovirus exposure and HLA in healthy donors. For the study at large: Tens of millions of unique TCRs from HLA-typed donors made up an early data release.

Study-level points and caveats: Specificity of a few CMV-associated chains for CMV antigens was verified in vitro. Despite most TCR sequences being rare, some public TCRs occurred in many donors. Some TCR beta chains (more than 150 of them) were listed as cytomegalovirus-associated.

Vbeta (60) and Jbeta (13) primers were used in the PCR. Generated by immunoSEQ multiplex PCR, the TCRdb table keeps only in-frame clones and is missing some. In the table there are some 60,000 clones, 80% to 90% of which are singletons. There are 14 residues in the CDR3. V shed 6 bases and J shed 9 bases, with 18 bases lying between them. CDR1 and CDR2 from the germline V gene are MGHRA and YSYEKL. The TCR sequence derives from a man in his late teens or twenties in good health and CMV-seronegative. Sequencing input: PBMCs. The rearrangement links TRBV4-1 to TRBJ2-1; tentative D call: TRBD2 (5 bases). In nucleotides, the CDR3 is TGCGCCAGCAGTGCGGCGGGTGGGTCGGGTGAGCAGTTCTTC. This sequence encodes CASSAAGGSGEQFF.